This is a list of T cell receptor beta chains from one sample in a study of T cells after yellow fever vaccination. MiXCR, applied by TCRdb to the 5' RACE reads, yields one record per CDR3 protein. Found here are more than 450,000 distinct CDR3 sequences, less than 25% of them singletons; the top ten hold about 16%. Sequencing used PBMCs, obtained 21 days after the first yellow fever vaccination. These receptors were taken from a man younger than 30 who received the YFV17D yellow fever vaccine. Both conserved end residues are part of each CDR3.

CDR3: CACSQRGGRNEQFF
J: TRBJ2-1
V: TRBV7-9

CDR3: CASSSTGVEGNEQFF
J: TRBJ2-1
V: TRBV5-1

CDR3: CASSRTSHIGTQYF
J: TRBJ2-5
V: TRBV28

CDR3: CASTPNNGELFF
J: TRBJ2-2
V: TRBV6-5

CDR3: CASGLTGAGEKLFF
J: TRBJ1-4
V: TRBV6-1

CDR3: CASGSPDRATDTQYF
J: TRBJ2-3
V: TRBV12-5

CDR3: CASSPQGASGYEQYF
J: TRBJ2-7
V: TRBV18

CDR3: CSAGTSTNEKLFF
J: TRBJ1-4
V: TRBV20-1

CDR3: CASSRIRAGGPGTGELFF
J: TRBJ2-2
V: TRBV6-5

CDR3: CASSPPPGQTYNEQFF
J: TRBJ2-1
V: TRBV2

CDR3: CCARKDRPSSYNEQFF
J: TRBJ2-1
V: TRBV20-1

CDR3: CSARDPGGGGEKLFF
J: TRBJ1-4
V: TRBV20-1

CDR3: CASSEQENTGELFF
J: TRBJ2-2
V: TRBV2

CDR3: CASSWTDSGIYGYTF
J: TRBJ1-2
V: TRBV6-4

CDR3: CASSQDDRTSPLHF
J: TRBJ1-6
V: TRBV4-3

CDR3: CASSEAQGASQPQHF
J: TRBJ1-5
V: TRBV25-1

CDR3: CASSPPPTRGTDTQYF
J: TRBJ2-3
V: TRBV3-1

CDR3: CASSATSGEKTQYF
J: TRBJ2-5
V: TRBV7-7

CDR3: CASSDSGFVTGELFF
J: TRBJ2-2
V: TRBV5-6

CDR3: CASRLGSAETQYF
J: TRBJ2-5
V: TRBV5-1

CDR3: CAIRGDPYNEQFF
J: TRBJ2-1
V: TRBV10-3

CDR3: CASRATGGASYNEQFF
J: TRBJ2-1
V: TRBV2

CDR3: CSAVKGSSYEQYF
J: TRBJ2-7
V: TRBV20-1

CDR3: CASSLSGGESQYF
J: TRBJ2-5
V: TRBV11-2

CDR3: CSASPTGFLWGYTF
J: TRBJ1-2
V: TRBV20-1

CDR3: CASSKQVNTEAFF
J: TRBJ1-1
V: TRBV5-5

CDR3: CASRQTGTGNSPLHF
J: TRBJ1-6
V: TRBV25-1

CDR3: CSAVPDRVNTEAFF
J: TRBJ1-1
V: TRBV29-1

CDR3: CATSENSGDVNEQFF
J: TRBJ2-1
V: TRBV24-1

CDR3: CASSFSADSGGYEQYF
J: TRBJ2-7
V: TRBV12-3/TRBV12-4